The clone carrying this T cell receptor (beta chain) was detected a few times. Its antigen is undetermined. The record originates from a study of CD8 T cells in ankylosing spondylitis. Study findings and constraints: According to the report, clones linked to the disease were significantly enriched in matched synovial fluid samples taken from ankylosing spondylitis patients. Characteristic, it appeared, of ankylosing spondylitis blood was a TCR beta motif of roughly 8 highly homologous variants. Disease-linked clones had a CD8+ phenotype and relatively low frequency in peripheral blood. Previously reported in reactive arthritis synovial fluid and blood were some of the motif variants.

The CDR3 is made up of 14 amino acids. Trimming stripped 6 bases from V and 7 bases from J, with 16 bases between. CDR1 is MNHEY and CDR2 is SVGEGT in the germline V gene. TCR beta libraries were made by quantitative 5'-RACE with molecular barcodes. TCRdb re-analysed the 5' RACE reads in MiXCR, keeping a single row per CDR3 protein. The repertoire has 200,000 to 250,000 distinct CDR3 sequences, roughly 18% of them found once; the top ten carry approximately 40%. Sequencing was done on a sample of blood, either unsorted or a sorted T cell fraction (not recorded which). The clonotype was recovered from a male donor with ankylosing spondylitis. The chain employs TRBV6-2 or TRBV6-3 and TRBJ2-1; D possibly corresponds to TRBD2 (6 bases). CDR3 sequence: CASSPGGAWNEQFF. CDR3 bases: TGTGCCAGCAGCCCCGGGGGAGCGTGGAATGAGCAGTTCTTC.